This T cell receptor (beta chain) was identified in a study of blood T cell repertoires in COVID-19. Measured with immunoSEQ multiplex PCR; TCRdb has only the in-frame clones, and not every one. The sample carries tens of thousands of clones, around 82% recorded once. Looked up from germline, CDR1 is SGHKS and CDR2 is YYEKEE (reference sequence). This CDR3 has 13 amino acids. Deletions cut 6 bases from V and 1 base from J, with 10 bases between. Sequenced material: peripheral blood. This chain connects TRBV5-5 to TRBJ1-1; no clear D gene. This TCR was recovered from a human donor in a cohort sampled during active COVID-19. The DNA for the CDR3 is TGTGCCAGCAAACAGTCCTCGAACACTGAAGCTTTCTTT. Amino acid sequence: CASKQSSNTEAFF.